Following are 28 T cell receptor beta chains from one sample sequenced in a study of blood T cell repertoires in COVID-19 (dated by TCRdb to the early 2020s). The library was built by means of the immunoSEQ multiplex PCR assay. What TCRdb holds here is the immuneACCESS table cut down to in-frame rearrangements. Part of the clones is not present; checked against another copy, under half of the missing clones reflect an unresolved V gene, and the others are unexplained. This sample is represented by some 170,000 clones; around 87% of them were singletons. The top ten clones comprise approximately 13% of the sample. The specimen was peripheral blood. Receptor source: a woman in her seventies with COVID-19, enrolled during active disease.

The chain recombines TRBV15 with TRBJ1-5; TRBD1 is a possible D gene (6 bases). Germline V gene sequence: CDR1 LNHNV, CDR2 YYDKDF (reference sequence). Trimming pared 0 bases from V and 6 bases from J, leaving 12 bases between. This CDR3 is 15 amino acids long. The CDR3, as DNA: TGTGCCACCAGCAGAGATCGGGGGGCTGGTCAGCCCCAGCATTTT. Translating it yields CATSRDRGAGQPQHF.

The V and J genes are TRBV3-1 (or the pseudogene TRBV3-2) and TRBJ2-7, with D perhaps matching TRBD2 (6 bases). Germline V gene data show CDR1 as LGHDT and CDR2 as YNNKEL (reference sequence). V shed 0 bases and J shed 3 bases, with 12 bases lying between them. This CDR3 spans 15 amino acids. CDR3 residues: CASSQDETGVYEQYF. Written as DNA, the CDR3 is TGTGCCAGCAGCCAAGATGAGACGGGGGTCTACGAGCAGTACTTC.

The chain links TRBV14 to TRBJ2-1, with 10 bases matching TRBD2. Germline CDR1 and CDR2: SGHDN and FVKESK. The CDR3 runs 15 residues. Trimming cost V 4 bases and J 12 bases; bases outside gene matches: 12. The CDR3 nucleotides read TGTGCCAGCAGCCCAGGGACTAGCGCCCTAGGGGGGCAGTTCTTC. Translating it yields CASSPGTSALGGQFF.

The chain links TRBV14 to TRBJ2-1; D perhaps matches TRBD1 (6 bases). The V end lost 2 bases, the J end lost 12 bases, and 11 bases lay between the germline ends. CDR1 SGHDN and CDR2 FVKESK come from the germline V gene. The CDR3 totals 12 residues. CDR3: CASSQTRTAQFF. The DNA for the CDR3 is TGTGCCAGCAGCCAAACACGGACAGCGCAGTTCTTC.

The chain couples TRBV4-2 to TRBJ1-1; 9 positions agree with TRBD1. Germline V gene lookup returns CDR1 LGHNA and CDR2 YNFKEQ. With 6 bases clipped from V and 5 bases from J, the junction kept 7 bases outside the gene matches. The CDR3 covers 14 residues. In DNA form, the CDR3 reads TGTGCCAGCAGAGAGGTGACAGGGGGGACTGAAGCTTTCTTT. Amino acids: CASREVTGGTEAFF.

The gene calls are TRBV5-6 and TRBJ2-1, with D perhaps matching TRBD2 (6 bases). V lost 3 bases to trimming and J lost 2 bases, with 12 bases between them. The germline gives CDR1 SGHDT, CDR2 YYEEEE. The CDR3 is 15 residues long. Here the CDR3 reads CASSSLAGTYNEQFF. CDR3 bases: TGTGCCAGCAGCTCCCTCGCGGGGACCTACAATGAGCAGTTCTTC.

V and J are TRBV29-1 and TRBJ2-5, with a tentative D call TRBD2 (7 bases). Looked up from germline, CDR1 is SQVTM and CDR2 is ANQGSEA. The CDR3 has 14 residues. V shed 7 bases and J shed 5 bases, with 20 bases lying between them. CDR3 in DNA: TGCAGCGCTCCCTTGGGGGGGGCGGGGGAGACCCAGTACTTC. It specifies CSAPLGGAGETQYF.

The V call is TRBV7-9, the J call TRBJ2-7; possibly TRBD2 for D (6 bases). V lost 4 bases, J lost 7 bases, and 17 bases lay in between. CDR3 length: 14 residues. Germline assignment: CDR1 SEHNR and CDR2 FQNEAQ (reference sequence). The CDR3 region is CASSSLGLLGEQYF. CDR3 in DNA: TGTGCCAGCAGCTCCCTGGGACTGCTGGGGGAGCAGTACTTC.

The chain recombines TRBV11-2 with TRBJ2-5, with TRBD2 identical over 9 bases. Germline-derived CDR1 and CDR2 are SGHAT and FQNNGV. The CDR3 is made up of 15 amino acids. V was pared by 1 base and J by 2 bases, with 2 bases of the junction left unmatched. CDR3: CASSLGLAGQETQYF. DNA for the CDR3: TGTGCCAGCAGCTTAGGGCTAGCGGGACAAGAGACCCAGTACTTC.

The chain couples TRBV24-1 to TRBJ2-3; 8 bases line up with TRBD1. The CDR3 extends over 18 amino acids. Per the germline V gene, CDR1 is KGHDR and CDR2 is SFDVKD. V was pared by 6 bases and J by 2 bases, with 15 bases of the junction left unmatched. The CDR3 region has the DNA TGTGCCACCAGTACATATGCCGGGACAGGCTCCCCCACAGATACGCAGTATTTT. Its protein product is CATSTYAGTGSPTDTQYF.

The V and J genes are TRBV30 and TRBJ1-1; D gene ambiguous. The CDR3 totals 12 residues. V shed 6 bases and J shed 2 bases, with 10 bases lying between them. Per germline, CDR1 GTSNPN and CDR2 SVGIG (reference sequence). For the CDR3, the DNA is TGTGCCTGCAAGCGCGGTAACACTGAAGCTTTCTTT. This encodes CACKRGNTEAFF.

In DNA, the CDR3 is TGTGCCAGCCGGACAGGGGTAGAGACCCAGTACTTC. This encodes CASRTGVETQYF. The V and J genes are TRBV18 and TRBJ2-5, with 9 bases fitting TRBD1. CDR3 length: 12 residues. The germline gives CDR1 KGHSH, CDR2 LQKENI. V shed 8 bases, J shed 4 bases, and the junction held 2 bases outside the gene matches.

The V call is TRBV9, the J call TRBJ2-7; 9 nucleotides line up with TRBD2. The V gene end was trimmed by 0 bases and the J gene end by 3 bases; junction bases not matched to a gene: 13. CDR1 is SGDLS and CDR2 is YYNGEE in the germline V gene. The CDR3 is made up of 18 amino acids. The CDR3 nucleotides are TGTGCCAGCAGCGTAGCCCCCGGGGTAGCGGGAGTTGGCTACGAGCAGTACTTC. It codes for CASSVAPGVAGVGYEQYF.

This clone was observed a single time. This chain joins TRBV27 and TRBJ2-1; 7 nucleotides match TRBD2. This CDR3 contains 15 residues. V lost 2 bases to trimming and J lost 5 bases; unmatched junction nucleotides: 6. Germline CDR1 and CDR2: MNHEY and SMNVEV (reference sequence). CDR3 DNA sequence: TGTGCCAGCAGTTTACTAGCGGAGAGTCACAATGAGCAGTTCTTC. Amino acid sequence: CASSLLAESHNEQFF.

J is TRBJ2-7 and V is TRBV5-5, with D perhaps TRBD2 (6 bases). The length of the CDR3 is 15 residues. The V gene's germline CDR1 is SGHKS and CDR2 YYEKEE (reference sequence). V dropped 4 bases and J dropped 3 bases, with 17 bases sitting between them. The CDR3 DNA sequence: TGTGCCAGCAGCCTCTTTAGCGGCCAACACTACGAGCAGTACTTC. Residues: CASSLFSGQHYEQYF.

This clone was detected only once. The chain is built from TRBV7-2 and TRBJ2-1; 12 nucleotides agree with TRBD2. This CDR3 spans 15 amino acids. Looked up from germline, CDR1 is SGHTA and CDR2 is FQGNSA. The V gene end was trimmed by 0 bases and the J gene end by 9 bases; junction bases not matched to a gene: 3. CDR3 coding DNA: TGTGCCAGCAGCTTAGCTGTACTAGCGGGAGGTGAGCAGTTCTTC. Translation gives CASSLAVLAGGEQFF. Supplemented by reference TRBV7-2 and TRBJ2-1, the full variable domain reads GAGVSQSPSNKVTEKGKDVELRCDPISGHTALYWYRQSLGQGLEFLIYFQGNSAPDKSGLPSDRFSAERTGGSVSTLTIQRTQQEDSAVYLCASSLAVLAGGEQFFGPGTRLTVL.

The chain has TRBV19 and TRBJ2-1, with a weak D call TRBD2 (5 bases). The CDR3 consists of 17 residues. V gave up 0 bases and J gave up 5 bases, with 17 bases separating them. Per germline, CDR1 LNHDA and CDR2 SQIVND (reference sequence). The CDR3 coding sequence is TGTGCCAGTAGTATAGATCTAGCCCGCCTACTACACAATGAGCAGTTCTTC. This codes for CASSIDLARLLHNEQFF.

V and J are TRBV5-1 and TRBJ2-7, with D unresolved. Trimming removed 6 bases at V and 5 bases at J, with 15 bases between. The CDR3 sequence is 13 residues long. Germline loops: CDR1 SGHRS, CDR2 YFSETQ. DNA of the CDR3: TGCGCCAGCACCTCAGGCGTACGGCACGAGCAGTACTTC. It encodes CASTSGVRHEQYF.

The chain employs TRBV6-6 and TRBJ1-2; 9 nucleotides align to TRBD1. This CDR3 has 16 residues. Germline CDR1 and CDR2: MNHNY and SVGAGI (reference sequence). Trimming at V came to 7 bases and at J to 2 bases, leaving 11 bases not matched to a gene. The CDR3: CASTPGTGFVNYGYTF. The CDR3 DNA reads TGTGCCAGCACTCCCGGGACAGGGTTCGTAAACTATGGCTACACCTTC.

V and J are TRBV2 and TRBJ1-2; tentatively, D is TRBD1 (5 bases). CDR1 is SNHLY and CDR2 is FYNNEI in the germline V gene. CDR3 length: 12 amino acids. V lost 8 bases to trimming and J lost 7 bases, with 14 bases between them. CDR3 sequence (DNA): TGTGCCAGCCGGGAGGCAGGGCGTGGCTACACCTTC. It codes for CASREAGRGYTF.

J is TRBJ1-1 and V is TRBV7-2; D might be TRBD1 (5 bases). The ends were cut back, 1 base at V and 2 bases at J, with 14 bases in the middle. The V gene's germline CDR1 is SGHTA and CDR2 FQGNSA. The CDR3 totals 16 residues. CDR3 coding DNA: TGTGCCAGCAGCTTAGAGCCGGGGGTGAGAAACACTGAAGCTTTCTTT. Residues: CASSLEPGVRNTEAFF.

The rearrangement links TRBV7-3 to TRBJ2-1; the match to TRBD2 covers 10 bases. CDR3 length: 14 residues. The V segment lost 5 bases and the J segment 10 bases; nucleotides outside the gene matches: 8. Germline lookup yields CDR1 SGHTA and CDR2 FQGTGA. CDR3 loop: CASSLKGLAKEQFF. The CDR3 DNA reads as TGTGCCAGCAGCCTGAAGGGACTAGCGAAGGAGCAGTTCTTC.

This chain links TRBV5-5 with TRBJ2-5, with D perhaps TRBD1 (5 bases). This CDR3 spans 14 amino acids. In germline, CDR1 is SGHKS, CDR2 YYEKEE (reference sequence). V dropped 1 base and J dropped 4 bases, with 11 bases sitting between them. Written as DNA, the CDR3 is TGTGCCAGCAGCTTGCCCCAGGGTGGAGAGACCCAGTACTTC. This sequence encodes CASSLPQGGETQYF. Full variable domain (rest looked up from reference TRBV5-5 and TRBJ2-5): DAGVTQSPTHLIKTRGQQVTLRCSPISGHKSVSWYQQVLGQGPQFIFQYYEKEERGRGNFPDRFSARQFPNYSSELNVNALLLGDSALYLCASSLPQGGETQYFGPGTRLLVL.

There are a few counts of this clone. The V gene is TRBV7-8, the J gene TRBJ2-2, with TRBD2 identical over 14 bases. The J segment lost 11 bases and the V segment lost 5 bases, leaving 13 bases of the junction unmatched. This CDR3 region has 17 residues. Germline V lookup: CDR1 SGHVS, CDR2 FQNEAQ. The CDR3 nucleotides are TGTGCCAGCAGCCCGACTTGGGGACTAGCGGGAGAACGAGAGCTGTTTTTT. It specifies CASSPTWGLAGERELFF.

This clone was detected only a few times. The chain employs TRBV29-1 and TRBJ1-1; the D is unclear. V was clipped by 4 bases and J by 7 bases, with 7 bases between them. CDR1 is SQVTM and CDR2 is ANQGSEA in the germline V gene. The CDR3 is made up of 10 amino acids. The CDR3 protein is CSVAQIEAFF. The CDR3 DNA is TGCAGCGTTGCACAGATTGAAGCTTTCTTT. Looking up the rest from reference TRBV29-1 and TRBJ1-1 gives the full variable domain: SAVISQKPSRDICQRGTSLTIQCQVDSQVTMMFWYRQQPGQSLTLIATANQGSEATYESGFVIDKFPISRPNLTFSTLTVSNMSPEDSSIYLCSVAQIEAFFGQGTRLTVV.

CDR3 DNA sequence: TGTGCCAGTAGTATAGGAGGAGCCTTCGATTCACCCCTCCACTTT. Residues: CASSIGGAFDSPLHF. This rearrangement joins TRBV19 to TRBJ1-6; D uncertain. V lost 1 base to trimming and J lost 8 bases, with 12 bases between them. The CDR3 is made up of 15 amino acids. Looked up from germline, CDR1 is LNHDA and CDR2 is SQIVND (reference sequence).

The sample holds a few counts of this clone. The CDR3 DNA follows: TGTGCCTGGAGGAGACAGGGAGGAGATGAAAAACTGTTTTTT. This sequence encodes CAWRRQGGDEKLFF. This chain uses TRBV30 with TRBJ1-4, with 7 bases matching TRBD1. Germline V CDR1 and CDR2: GTSNPN, SVGIG (reference sequence). This CDR3 is 14 amino acids long. V gave up 3 bases and J gave up 6 bases; unmatched junction bases: 7.

This clone was picked up a small number of times. V gene TRBV11-2 combines with J gene TRBJ2-7, with D possibly being TRBD2 (6 bases). The V end was cut by 5 bases, the J end by 1 base, with 9 bases between. There are 13 residues in the CDR3. Germline V CDR1 and CDR2: SGHAT, FQNNGV. This chain's CDR3 is CASSRLGSYEQYF. CDR3 DNA sequence: TGTGCCAGCAGCCGACTAGGTTCCTACGAGCAGTACTTC.